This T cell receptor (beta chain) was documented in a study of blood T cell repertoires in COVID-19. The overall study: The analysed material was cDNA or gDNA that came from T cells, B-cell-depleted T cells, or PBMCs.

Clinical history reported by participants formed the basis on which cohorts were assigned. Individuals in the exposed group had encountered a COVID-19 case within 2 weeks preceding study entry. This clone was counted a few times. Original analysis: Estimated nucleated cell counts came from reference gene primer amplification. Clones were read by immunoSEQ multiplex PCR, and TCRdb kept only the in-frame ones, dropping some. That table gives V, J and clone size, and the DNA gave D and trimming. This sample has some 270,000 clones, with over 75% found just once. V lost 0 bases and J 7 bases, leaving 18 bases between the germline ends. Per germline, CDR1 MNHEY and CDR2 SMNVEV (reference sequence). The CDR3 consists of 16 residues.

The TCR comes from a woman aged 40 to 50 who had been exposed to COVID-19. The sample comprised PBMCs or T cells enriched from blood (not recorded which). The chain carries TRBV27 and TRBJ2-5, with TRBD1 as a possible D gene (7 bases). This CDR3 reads CASSLSPRGTGGTQYF. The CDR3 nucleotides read TGTGCCAGCAGTTTATCCCCCAGGGGGACTGGTGGGACCCAGTACTTC.